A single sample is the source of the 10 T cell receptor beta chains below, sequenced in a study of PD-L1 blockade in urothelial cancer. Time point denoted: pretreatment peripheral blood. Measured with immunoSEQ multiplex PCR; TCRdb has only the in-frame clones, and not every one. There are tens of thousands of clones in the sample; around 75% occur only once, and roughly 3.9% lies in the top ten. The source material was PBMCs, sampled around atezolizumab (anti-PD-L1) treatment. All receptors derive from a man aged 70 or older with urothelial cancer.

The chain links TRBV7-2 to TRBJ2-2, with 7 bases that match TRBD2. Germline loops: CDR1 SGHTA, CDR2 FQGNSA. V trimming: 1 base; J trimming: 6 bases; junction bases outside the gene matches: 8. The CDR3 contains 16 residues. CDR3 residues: CASSLGVLGRAGELFF. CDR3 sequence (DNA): TGTGCCAGCAGCTTAGGGGTGTTGGGGAGGGCCGGGGAGCTGTTTTTT. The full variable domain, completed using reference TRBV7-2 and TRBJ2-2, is GAGVSQSPSNKVTEKGKDVELRCDPISGHTALYWYRQSLGQGLEFLIYFQGNSAPDKSGLPSDRFSAERTGGSVSTLTIQRTQQEDSAVYLCASSLGVLGRAGELFFGEGSRLTVL.

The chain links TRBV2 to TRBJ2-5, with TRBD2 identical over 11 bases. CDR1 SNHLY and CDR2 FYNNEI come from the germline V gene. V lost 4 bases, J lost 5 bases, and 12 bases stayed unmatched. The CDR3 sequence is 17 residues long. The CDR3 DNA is TGTGCCAGCAGTGGGAGTAGGCTAGCGGGGGGAGATGAGACCCAGTACTTC. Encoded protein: CASSGSRLAGGDETQYF.

CDR3 sequence (DNA): TGTGCCAGCAGCACCCGGGGGAGGGACGCATCTAACTATGGCTACACCTTC. Its translation is CASSTRGRDASNYGYTF. This chain joins TRBV4-2 and TRBJ1-2, with D perhaps TRBD1 (5 bases). This CDR3 contains 17 residues. Germline CDR1 and CDR2: LGHNA and YNFKEQ. V lost 5 bases and J lost 0, with 19 bases in between.

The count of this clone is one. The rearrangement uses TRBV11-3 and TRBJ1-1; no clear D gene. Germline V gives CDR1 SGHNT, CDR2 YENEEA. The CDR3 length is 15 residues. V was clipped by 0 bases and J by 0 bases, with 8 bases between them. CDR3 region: CASSLDTALNTEAFF. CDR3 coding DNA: TGTGCCAGCAGCTTAGATACAGCCCTGAACACTGAAGCTTTCTTT.

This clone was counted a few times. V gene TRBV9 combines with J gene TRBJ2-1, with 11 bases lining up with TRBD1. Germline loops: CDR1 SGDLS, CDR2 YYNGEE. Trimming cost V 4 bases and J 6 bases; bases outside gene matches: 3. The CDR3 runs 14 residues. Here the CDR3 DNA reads TGTGCCAGCAGCCTCGGGACAGGGGGCAATGAGCAGTTCTTC. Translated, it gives CASSLGTGGNEQFF.

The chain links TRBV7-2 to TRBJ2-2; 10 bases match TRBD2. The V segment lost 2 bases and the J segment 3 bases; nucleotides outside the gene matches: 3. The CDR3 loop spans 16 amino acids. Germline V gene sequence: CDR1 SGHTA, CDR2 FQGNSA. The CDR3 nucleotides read TGTGCCAGCAGCTTAAGGGGGACTAGCGACACCGGGGAGCTGTTTTTT. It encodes CASSLRGTSDTGELFF.

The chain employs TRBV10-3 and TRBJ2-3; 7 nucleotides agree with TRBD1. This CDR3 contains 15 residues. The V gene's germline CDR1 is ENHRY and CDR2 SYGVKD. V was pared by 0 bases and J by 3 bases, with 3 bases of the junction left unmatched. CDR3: CAISESGTETDTQYF. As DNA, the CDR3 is TGTGCCATCAGTGAGTCGGGGACAGAAACAGATACGCAGTATTTT.

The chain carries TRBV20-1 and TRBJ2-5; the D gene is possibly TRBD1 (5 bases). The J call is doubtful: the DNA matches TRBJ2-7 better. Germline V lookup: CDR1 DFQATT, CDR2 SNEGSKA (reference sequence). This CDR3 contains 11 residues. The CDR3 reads CSARDTYEQYF. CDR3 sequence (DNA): TGCAGTGCTAGGGACACCTACGAGCAGTACTTC.

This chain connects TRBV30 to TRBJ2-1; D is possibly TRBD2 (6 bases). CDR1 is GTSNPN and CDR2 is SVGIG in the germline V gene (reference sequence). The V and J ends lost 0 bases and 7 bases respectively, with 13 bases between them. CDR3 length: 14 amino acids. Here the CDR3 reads CAWSVLGGTNEQFF. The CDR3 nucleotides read TGTGCCTGGAGTGTACTGGGAGGTACGAATGAGCAGTTCTTC. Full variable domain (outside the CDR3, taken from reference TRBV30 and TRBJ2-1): SQTIHQWPATLVQPVGSPLSLECTVEGTSNPNLYWYRQAAGRGLQLLFYSVGIGQISSEVPQNLSASRPQDRQFILSSKKLLLSDSGFYLCAWSVLGGTNEQFFGPGTRLTVL.

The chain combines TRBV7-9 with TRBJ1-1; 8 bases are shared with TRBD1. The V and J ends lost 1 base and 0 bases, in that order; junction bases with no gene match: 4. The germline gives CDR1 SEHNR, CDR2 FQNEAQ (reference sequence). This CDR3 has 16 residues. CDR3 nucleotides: TGTGCCAGCAGCTTAGGTCAGGGGGCGATGAACACTGAAGCTTTCTTT. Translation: CASSLGQGAMNTEAFF.